This entry describes one T cell receptor beta chain. The antigen is unknown. V lost 3 bases to trimming and J lost 3 bases; unmatched junction nucleotides: 0. Germline lookup yields CDR1 SGHTA and CDR2 FQGNSA. The CDR3 is 13 residues long. TCRdb processed the reads anew with MiXCR; each CDR3 protein has one entry. Among over 55,000 distinct CDR3 sequences listed, 49% were seen once. The sample is drawn from a study of type 1 regulatory T cells. Across the whole study: An in vitro protocol generated T-allo10, a Tr1-enriched, alloantigen-specific CD4 T cell product. Study-wide results and caveats: Type 1 regulatory T cells had a more restricted TCR repertoire than non-type 1 regulatory T cells.

This receptor was obtained from a human donor in good health. Input material: cultured non-Tr1 T cells, either the whole culture or a sorted T cell fraction (not recorded which). The chain links TRBV7-2 to TRBJ2-7, with 9 bases that match TRBD1. The CDR3 DNA reads as TGTGCCAGCAGCTTGGACAGGGGCTACGAGCAGTACTTC. Translating gives CASSLDRGYEQYF.